Below, 29 T cell receptor beta chains from the same sample are listed, as sequenced in a study of graft-versus-host responses after intestinal transplantation. Data came from immunoSEQ multiplex PCR; TCRdb stores just in-frame clones and leaves some out. The sample contains approximately 19,000 clones, about 38% of which appear only once. The sequencing used alloreactive CD4+ T cells from a mixed lymphocyte reaction culture, collected before intestinal transplant. Subset of the sample: CFSE-low proliferating T cells sorted from roughly six-day pre-transplant mixed lymphocyte reaction (GvH or HvG direction). Receptors originate from a human patient who received an intestinal transplant.

This clone came up a few times. J is TRBJ1-4 and V is TRBV13; 8 nucleotides match TRBD1. The CDR3 has 16 residues. Germline lookup yields CDR1 PRHDT and CDR2 FYEKMQ (reference sequence). The junction had 10 bases not matched to a gene; V was cut back by 3 bases and J by 7 bases. The CDR3 is CASSLGAGTGGEKLFF. For the CDR3, the DNA is TGTGCCAGCAGCTTGGGGGCGGGGACAGGTGGTGAAAAACTGTTTTTT.

The J gene is TRBJ2-7, the V gene TRBV2; D might be TRBD1 or TRBD2, each matching 6 bases. The germline V gene encodes CDR1 SNHLY and CDR2 FYNNEI. This CDR3 contains 14 residues. The V end lost 5 bases, the J end lost 2 bases, and 13 bases lay between the germline ends. CDR3 loop: CASSLTGLTYEQYF. CDR3 nucleotides: TGTGCCAGCAGTTTGACAGGACTAACCTACGAGCAGTACTTC.

This clone was counted between two and nine times. The V call is TRBV5-1, the J call TRBJ2-3; D may be TRBD1 (6 bases). Trimming removed 6 bases at V and 5 bases at J, with 16 bases between. CDR1 is SGHRS and CDR2 is YFSETQ in the germline V gene. CDR3 length equals 14 residues. Written as DNA, the CDR3 is TGCGCCAGCACTAGACAGGAGGACGTAGATACGCAGTATTTT. This translates into CASTRQEDVDTQYF.

Judged by abundance, this clone is medium-sized (0.01 to 0.1%). The chain carries TRBV4-1 and TRBJ1-5, with 10 nucleotides matching TRBD1. Germline-derived CDR1 and CDR2 are MGHRA and YSYEKL. J was trimmed by 2 bases and V by 1 base; bases with no gene match: 5. This CDR3 has 17 amino acids. The CDR3 loop is CASSQAPGQGRNQPQHF. In nucleotides, the CDR3 is TGCGCCAGCAGCCAAGCCCCGGGACAGGGGCGCAATCAGCCCCAGCATTTT.

The genes are TRBV7-9 and TRBJ2-5, with D perhaps TRBD1 (6 bases). Trimming took 5 bases from V and 7 from J, leaving 8 bases between them. Germline CDR1 reads SEHNR; CDR2 reads FQNEAQ (reference sequence). This CDR3 has 11 amino acids. The CDR3 DNA follows: TGTGCCAGCAGCCCCAGGGGGACCCAGTACTTC. Its protein product is CASSPRGTQYF. The full variable domain, in which reference TRBV7-9 and TRBJ2-5 provide the parts outside the CDR3, is DTGVSQNPRHKITKRGQNVTFRCDPISEHNRLYWYRQTLGQGPEFLTYFQNEAQLEKSRLLSDRFSAERPKGSFSTLEIQRTEQGDSAMYLCASSPRGTQYFGPGTRLLVL.

This clone was found a few times. This chain joins TRBV2 and TRBJ1-5; TRBD1 matches at 7 bases. V gave up 6 bases and J gave up 1 base; unmatched junction bases: 6. Germline-derived CDR1 and CDR2 are SNHLY and FYNNEI. The CDR3 spans 15 residues. The CDR3 DNA reads as TGTGCCAGCAGACCTACGGACAGGAGCAATCAGCCCCAGCATTTT. Translating it yields CASRPTDRSNQPQHF.

The chain uses TRBV5-1 and TRBJ1-1; D unclear. The V end was cut by 0 bases, the J end by 7 bases, with 16 bases between. CDR1 and CDR2 (germline): SGHRS, YFSETQ. The length of the CDR3 is 15 residues. This CDR3 reads CASSLGVRPPFEAFF. As DNA, the CDR3 is TGCGCCAGCAGCTTGGGGGTCAGGCCCCCTTTTGAAGCTTTCTTT. The full variable domain, in which reference TRBV5-1 and TRBJ1-1 provide the parts outside the CDR3, is KAGVTQTPRYLIKTRGQQVTLSCSPISGHRSVSWYQQTPGQGLQFLFEYFSETQRNKGNFPGRFSGRQFSNSRSEMNVSTLELGDSALYLCASSLGVRPPFEAFFGQGTRLTVV.

This chain uses TRBV2 with TRBJ1-2; 9 bases are a match to TRBD1. The CDR3 loop spans 13 amino acids. V shed 7 bases and J 4 bases; nucleotides not matched to a gene: 4. The germline V gene encodes CDR1 SNHLY and CDR2 FYNNEI. CDR3 in DNA: TGTGCCAGCACTCTGACAGGGGGCTATGGCTACACCTTC. Encoded protein: CASTLTGGYGYTF.

This clone was recorded a few times. The chain has TRBV4-3 and TRBJ2-7; 8 nucleotides line up with TRBD2. The CDR3 runs 15 residues. Germline V gene sequence: CDR1 LGHNA, CDR2 YSLEER. After removal of 2 bases from V and 2 bases from J, the junction contained 5 bases not matched to a gene. The CDR3 loop is CASSQWRGAPYEQYF. The CDR3 DNA reads as TGCGCCAGCAGCCAATGGCGGGGGGCCCCCTACGAGCAGTACTTC.

This clone was seen a handful of times. The chain links TRBV10-2 to TRBJ2-7, with 13 bases aligning to TRBD2. Per germline, CDR1 WSHSY and CDR2 SAAADI. J was trimmed by 2 bases and V by 6 bases; bases with no gene match: 1. This CDR3 contains 14 residues. In DNA form, the CDR3 reads TGCGCCAGCAGGACTAGCGGGGGGCCCTACGAGCAGTACTTC. Its protein is CASRTSGGPYEQYF.

The chain links TRBV10-1 to TRBJ1-1; the match to TRBD1 covers 7 bases. This CDR3 has 14 amino acids. CDR1 is WNHNN and CDR2 is SYGVQD in the germline V gene (reference sequence). Losses at the gene ends were 5 bases for V and 4 bases for J; bases not matched to a gene: 7. The CDR3 region is CASSKSGGGTEAFF. DNA for the CDR3: TGCGCCAGCAGTAAATCAGGGGGAGGCACTGAAGCTTTCTTT.

V and J are TRBV12-5 and TRBJ2-7; D uncertain. This CDR3 spans 13 amino acids. Germline V gives CDR1 LGHNT, CDR2 FRNRAP. Trimming took off 5 bases at V and 2 bases at J, with 10 bases between the two ends. CDR3 coding DNA: TGTGCTAGTGGTCCCGGATTCCCCTACGAGCAGTACTTC. Its protein product is CASGPGFPYEQYF.

This clone has only a few counts. V and J are TRBV21-1 and TRBJ2-7; no DNA check was done on the table's D call, TRBD2. TRBV21-1 is classified as a pseudogene. There are 16 residues in the CDR3. In nucleotides, the CDR3 is TGTGCCAGCAGCAAAGATAGCGGGGGGGGCCCCCCTTGGCAGTACTTC. Protein sequence: CASSKDSGGGPPWQYF.

The sample holds a few counts of this clone. V gene TRBV2 combines with J gene TRBJ1-5; possible D gene TRBD1, 5 bases. Trimming took off 1 base at V and 6 bases at J, with 13 bases between the two ends. The CDR3 extends over 15 amino acids. The germline V gene encodes CDR1 SNHLY and CDR2 FYNNEI. This CDR3 reads CASSEVRGWGQPQHF. CDR3 sequence (DNA): TGTGCCAGCAGTGAAGTTAGGGGTTGGGGTCAGCCCCAGCATTTT.

This clone was observed a handful of times. V gene TRBV6-6 combines with J gene TRBJ2-5; D is uncertain. Between the trimmed V and J ends, which lost 0 bases and 5 bases, there was a span of 7 bases. The CDR3 runs 13 residues. Germline V gene sequence: CDR1 MNHNY, CDR2 SVGAGI (reference sequence). The CDR3 DNA sequence: TGTGCCAGCAGTTACTCGGGATATGAGACCCAGTACTTC. This gives the protein CASSYSGYETQYF.

This clone was detected a few times. The rearrangement links TRBV4-2 to TRBJ2-3, with TRBD2 matching 9 bases. Germline CDR1 and CDR2: LGHNA and YNFKEQ. V shed 0 bases, J shed 2 bases, and the junction held 6 bases outside the gene matches. The CDR3 is 17 residues long. CDR3 region: CASSQEGSGGLTDTQYF. The CDR3 DNA reads as TGTGCCAGCAGCCAAGAAGGTAGCGGGGGACTCACAGATACGCAGTATTTT.

The DNA of the CDR3 is TGTGCCAGCAGCCCGGGACTAGCGGGGTGGGCGGATACGCAGTATTTT. Protein: CASSPGLAGWADTQYF. The chain is built from TRBV9 and TRBJ2-3; TRBD2 agrees at 13 bases. Per germline, CDR1 SGDLS and CDR2 YYNGEE. This CDR3 contains 16 residues. Unmatched junction bases numbered 8, after V lost 4 bases and J lost 6 bases.

V and J are TRBV25-1 and TRBJ2-7; TRBD2 might be the D (6 bases). CDR3 size: 16 residues. Looked up from germline, CDR1 is MGHDK and CDR2 is SYGVNS. Trimming pared 3 bases from V and 7 bases from J, leaving 22 bases between. CDR3 in DNA: TGTGCCAGCAGTGACTTTCGTGGCGGGGCGAGGAGGGAGCAGTACTTC. Translating it yields CASSDFRGGARREQYF.

This clone was observed a handful of times. The chain carries TRBV2 and TRBJ2-1; 10 bases map to TRBD2. The CDR3 runs to 14 residues. Germline lookup yields CDR1 SNHLY and CDR2 FYNNEI. Losses at the gene ends were 8 bases for V and 4 bases for J; bases not matched to a gene: 5. CDR3 region: CASRSGGGYNEQFF. CDR3 in DNA: TGTGCCAGCCGGAGCGGGGGGGGGTACAATGAGCAGTTCTTC.

The rearrangement links TRBV7-2 to TRBJ2-7, with a possible D match to TRBD2 (5 bases). The CDR3 covers 12 residues. Between the trimmed V and J ends, which lost 3 bases and 6 bases, there was a span of 9 bases. Germline V gives CDR1 SGHTA, CDR2 FQGNSA. CDR3 nucleotides: TGTGCCAGCAGCTTTCCGGGGAGCGAGCAGTACTTC. Protein: CASSFPGSEQYF.

The V call is TRBV11-3, the J call TRBJ2-5; D is ambiguous. Trimming removed 3 bases at V and 5 bases at J, with 7 bases between. The length of the CDR3 is 12 residues. Germline V gene sequence: CDR1 SGHNT, CDR2 YENEEA. The CDR3 here is CASSLVGETQYF. The CDR3 DNA reads as TGTGCCAGCAGCTTGGTTGGGGAGACCCAGTACTTC.

This clone came up a few times. The chain combines TRBV25-1 with TRBJ1-1; D is perhaps TRBD1 (5 bases). CDR3 length equals 16 residues. V was cut by 5 bases and J by 3 bases, with 19 bases left in between. The germline V gene has CDR1 MGHDK and CDR2 SYGVNS. The DNA of the CDR3 is TGTGCCAGCAGTACCCGCCGCGTCCTAGGGGACACTGAAGCTTTCTTT. It translates to CASSTRRVLGDTEAFF. Full variable domain (outside the CDR3, taken from reference TRBV25-1 and TRBJ1-1): EADIYQTPRYLVIGTGKKITLECSQTMGHDKMYWYQQDPGMELHLIHYSYGVNSTEKGDLSSESTVSRIRTEHFPLTLESARPSHTSQYLCASSTRRVLGDTEAFFGQGTRLTVV.

V and J are TRBV6-5 and TRBJ1-4, with D possibly matching TRBD1 (5 bases). Germline V gives CDR1 MNHEY, CDR2 SVGAGI. The CDR3 length is 15 residues. V was clipped by 6 bases and J by 2 bases, with 13 bases between them. This CDR3 is CASRARRGTNEKLFF. The CDR3 DNA is TGTGCCAGCAGGGCCCGGAGGGGCACTAATGAAAAACTGTTTTTT.

The rearrangement links TRBV7-2 to TRBJ1-4, with D unresolved. Germline assignment: CDR1 SGHTA and CDR2 FQGNSA. V was pared by 6 bases and J by 4 bases, with 9 bases between. The CDR3 has 13 amino acids. The CDR3 spells CASRKSLNEKLFF. CDR3 DNA sequence: TGTGCCAGCAGGAAGAGTCTTAATGAAAAACTGTTTTTT. Variable domain in full (rest from reference TRBV7-2 and TRBJ1-4): GAGVSQSPSNKVTEKGKDVELRCDPISGHTALYWYRQSLGQGLEFLIYFQGNSAPDKSGLPSDRFSAERTGGSVSTLTIQRTQQEDSAVYLCASRKSLNEKLFFGSGTQLSVL.

Only a few counts were recorded for this clone. Here the CDR3 reads CASSGALRGFSYGYTF. DNA of the CDR3: TGCGCCAGCAGCGGAGCACTCAGGGGTTTTTCCTATGGCTACACCTTC. J is TRBJ1-2 and V is TRBV5-1, with a possible D match to TRBD1 (6 bases). V shed 4 bases and J shed 4 bases, with 20 bases lying between them. Germline V lookup: CDR1 SGHRS, CDR2 YFSETQ. The CDR3 is 16 amino acids.

This clone was observed a few times. The CDR3, as DNA: TGTGCCAGCAGCTTAGACACCTACACTGAAGCTTTCTTT. Residues: CASSLDTYTEAFF. This chain connects TRBV11-3 to TRBJ1-1; D gene uncertain. V shed 0 bases and J shed 3 bases, with 5 bases lying between them. The CDR3 has 13 amino acids. The germline V gene has CDR1 SGHNT and CDR2 YENEEA.

This clone was counted only a few times. The chain links TRBV7-8 to TRBJ1-1, with 8 bases matching TRBD1. The V segment lost 2 bases and the J segment 5 bases; nucleotides outside the gene matches: 13. The CDR3 contains 17 residues. The germline gives CDR1 SGHVS, CDR2 FQNEAQ. For the CDR3, the DNA is TGTGCCAGCAGCTTATTCAGGACAGGGCGCGGTAGAACTGAAGCTTTCTTT. This translates into CASSLFRTGRGRTEAFF.

The chain recombines TRBV19 with TRBJ1-5, with D uncertain. Germline CDR1 and CDR2: LNHDA and SQIVND (reference sequence). With 5 bases removed from V and 4 bases from J, the gap between germline ends came to 18 bases. The CDR3 has 16 amino acids. The CDR3 nucleotides are TGTGCCAGTAGTGAAGCAGGTGGCGGGCTAAATCAGCCCCAGCATTTT. Protein sequence: CASSEAGGGLNQPQHF.

This chain connects TRBV5-1 to TRBJ1-2; D ambiguous. The CDR3 totals 16 residues. Germline lookup yields CDR1 SGHRS and CDR2 YFSETQ. V lost 0 bases and J lost 0, with 12 bases in between. The CDR3 sequence is CASSLADGRTNYGYTF. The DNA for the CDR3 is TGCGCCAGCAGCTTGGCAGATGGACGGACTAACTATGGCTACACCTTC. The complete variable domain, with remaining parts taken from reference TRBV5-1 and TRBJ1-2, reads KAGVTQTPRYLIKTRGQQVTLSCSPISGHRSVSWYQQTPGQGLQFLFEYFSETQRNKGNFPGRFSGRQFSNSRSEMNVSTLELGDSALYLCASSLADGRTNYGYTFGSGTRLTVV.